This T cell receptor (beta chain) was identified during a study of blood T cells in healthy people across ages. About this clonotype itself: The antigen remains undetermined.

A second PCR, run for 7 to 11 cycles, used a sample-barcoded 5' primer plus a J-beta primer mix. Each CDR3 protein is one row after TCRdb ran MiXCR on the 5' RACE reads. In the table there are some 1.7 million distinct CDR3 sequences, approximately 28% of which are singletons. Overall study results and limits: A roughly linear fall in TCR beta diversity per million T cells was seen with increasing age.

Germline CDR1 is MDHEN and CDR2 is SYDVKM. V was pared by 6 bases and J by 3 bases, with 8 bases of the junction left unmatched. The CDR3 extends over 15 amino acids. The source is a woman younger than 45 in good health. What was sequenced was blood. The J gene is TRBJ1-5, the V gene TRBV28; 7 nucleotides match TRBD1. The CDR3 nucleotides are TGTGCCAGCAGCTCTGCAGGGGGGCCCAATCAGCCCCAGCATTTT. It specifies CASSSAGGPNQPQHF.